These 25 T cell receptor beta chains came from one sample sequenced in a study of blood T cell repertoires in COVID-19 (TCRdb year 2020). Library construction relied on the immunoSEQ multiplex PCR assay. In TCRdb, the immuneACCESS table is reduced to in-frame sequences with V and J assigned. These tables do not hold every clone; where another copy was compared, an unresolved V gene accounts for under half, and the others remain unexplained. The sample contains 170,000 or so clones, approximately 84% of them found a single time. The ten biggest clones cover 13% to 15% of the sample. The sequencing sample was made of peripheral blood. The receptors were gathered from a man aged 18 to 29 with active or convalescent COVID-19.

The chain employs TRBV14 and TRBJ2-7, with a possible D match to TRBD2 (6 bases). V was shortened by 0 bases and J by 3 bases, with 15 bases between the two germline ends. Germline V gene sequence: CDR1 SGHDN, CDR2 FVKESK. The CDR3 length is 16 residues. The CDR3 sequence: CASSQEGRGAFYEQYF. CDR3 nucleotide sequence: TGTGCCAGCAGCCAAGAGGGGCGGGGAGCCTTCTACGAGCAGTACTTC.

CDR3 coding DNA: TGTGCCAGCAGCTTAGGGACAGGGGGGAACACTGAAGCTTTCTTT. Its protein is CASSLGTGGNTEAFF. V and J are TRBV7-6 and TRBJ1-1; 10 bases match TRBD1. J lost 1 base, V lost 1 base, and 0 bases had no gene match. CDR3 length: 15 amino acids. CDR1 is SGHVS and CDR2 is FNYEAQ in the germline V gene. Using reference TRBV7-6 and TRBJ1-1 for the parts outside the CDR3, the full variable domain is GAGVSQSPRYKVTKRGQDVALRCDPISGHVSLYWYRQALGQGPEFLTYFNYEAQQDKSGLPNDRFSAERPEGSISTLTIQRTEQRDSAMYRCASSLGTGGNTEAFFGQGTRLTVV.

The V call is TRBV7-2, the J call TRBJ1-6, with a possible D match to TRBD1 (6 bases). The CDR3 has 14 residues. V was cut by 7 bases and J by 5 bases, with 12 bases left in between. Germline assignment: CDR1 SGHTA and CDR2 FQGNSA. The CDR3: CASTQGPNNSPLHF. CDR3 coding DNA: TGTGCCAGCACCCAGGGGCCTAATAATTCACCCCTCCACTTT. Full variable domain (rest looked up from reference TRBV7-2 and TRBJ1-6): GAGVSQSPSNKVTEKGKDVELRCDPISGHTALYWYRQSLGQGLEFLIYFQGNSAPDKSGLPSDRFSAERTGGSVSTLTIQRTQQEDSAVYLCASTQGPNNSPLHFGNGTRLTVT.

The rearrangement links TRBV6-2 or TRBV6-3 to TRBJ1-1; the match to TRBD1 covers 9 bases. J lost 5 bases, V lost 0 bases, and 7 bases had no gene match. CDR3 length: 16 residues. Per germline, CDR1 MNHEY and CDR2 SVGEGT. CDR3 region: CASSYSGTGGWTEAFF. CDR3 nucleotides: TGTGCCAGCAGTTACTCGGGAACAGGGGGCTGGACTGAAGCTTTCTTT.

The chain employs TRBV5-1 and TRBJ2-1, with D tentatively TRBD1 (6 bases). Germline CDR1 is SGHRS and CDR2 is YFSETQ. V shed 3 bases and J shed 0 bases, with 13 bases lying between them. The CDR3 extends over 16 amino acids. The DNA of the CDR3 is TGCGCCAGCAGCTCCCTTGGCAGGGGCTCCTACAATGAGCAGTTCTTC. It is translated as CASSSLGRGSYNEQFF.

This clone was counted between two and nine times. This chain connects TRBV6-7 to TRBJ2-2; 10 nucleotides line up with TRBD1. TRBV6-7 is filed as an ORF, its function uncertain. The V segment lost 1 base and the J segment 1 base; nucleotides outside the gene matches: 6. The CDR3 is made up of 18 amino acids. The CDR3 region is CASSYFHRDRGNTGELFF. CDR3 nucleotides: TGTGCCAGCAGTTACTTTCATAGGGACAGGGGGAACACCGGGGAGCTGTTTTTT.

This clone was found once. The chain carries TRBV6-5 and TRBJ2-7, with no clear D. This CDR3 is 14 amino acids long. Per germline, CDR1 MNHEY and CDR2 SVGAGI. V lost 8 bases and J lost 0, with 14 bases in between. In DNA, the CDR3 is TGTGCCAGCCTTTTAGTAACAGACTCCTACGAGCAGTACTTC. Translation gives CASLLVTDSYEQYF.

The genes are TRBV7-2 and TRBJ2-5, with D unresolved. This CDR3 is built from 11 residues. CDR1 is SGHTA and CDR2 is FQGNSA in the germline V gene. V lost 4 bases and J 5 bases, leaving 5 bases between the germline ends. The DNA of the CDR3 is TGTGCCAGCAGCTCCGGGGAGACCCAGTACTTC. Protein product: CASSSGETQYF. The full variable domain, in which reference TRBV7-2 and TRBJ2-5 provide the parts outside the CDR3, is GAGVSQSPSNKVTEKGKDVELRCDPISGHTALYWYRQSLGQGLEFLIYFQGNSAPDKSGLPSDRFSAERTGGSVSTLTIQRTQQEDSAVYLCASSSGETQYFGPGTRLLVL.

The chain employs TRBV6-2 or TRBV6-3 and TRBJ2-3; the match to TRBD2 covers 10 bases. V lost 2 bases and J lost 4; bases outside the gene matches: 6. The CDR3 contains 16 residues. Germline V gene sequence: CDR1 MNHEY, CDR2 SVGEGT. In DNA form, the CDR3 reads TGTGCCAGCAGTTACGCGTCTAGCGGGAGTTCAGATACGCAGTATTTT. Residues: CASSYASSGSSDTQYF.

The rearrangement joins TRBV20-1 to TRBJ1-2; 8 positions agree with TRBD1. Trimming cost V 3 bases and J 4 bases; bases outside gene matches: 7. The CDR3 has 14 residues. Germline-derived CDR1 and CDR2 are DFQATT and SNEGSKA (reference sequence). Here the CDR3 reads CSASVTGAGYGYTF. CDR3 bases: TGCAGTGCTAGTGTGACAGGGGCGGGCTATGGCTACACCTTC.

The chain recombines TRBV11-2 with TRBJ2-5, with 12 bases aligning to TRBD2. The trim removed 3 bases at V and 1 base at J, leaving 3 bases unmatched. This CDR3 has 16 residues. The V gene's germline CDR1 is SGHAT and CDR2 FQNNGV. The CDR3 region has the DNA TGTGCCAGCAGCTTCACTAGCGGGGGGCTCCAAGAGACCCAGTACTTC. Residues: CASSFTSGGLQETQYF.

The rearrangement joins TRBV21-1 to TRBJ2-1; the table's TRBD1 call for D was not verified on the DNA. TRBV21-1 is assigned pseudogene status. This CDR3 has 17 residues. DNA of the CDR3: TGTGCCAGCAGCGAAACAGGGGCCCCAGCAGTCCACAATGAGCAGTTCTTC. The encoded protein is CASSETGAPAVHNEQFF.

The CDR3 spells CASSFGGGHNEKLFF. The CDR3 DNA follows: TGCGCCAGCAGTTTTGGGGGCGGACATAATGAAAAACTGTTTTTT. This chain uses TRBV5-1 with TRBJ1-4, with D possibly TRBD1 on 6 matching bases. V dropped 5 bases and J dropped 4 bases, with 15 bases sitting between them. CDR1 and CDR2 from the germline V gene are SGHRS and YFSETQ. The CDR3 runs to 15 residues. Full variable domain (rest looked up from reference TRBV5-1 and TRBJ1-4): KAGVTQTPRYLIKTRGQQVTLSCSPISGHRSVSWYQQTPGQGLQFLFEYFSETQRNKGNFPGRFSGRQFSNSRSEMNVSTLELGDSALYLCASSFGGGHNEKLFFGSGTQLSVL.

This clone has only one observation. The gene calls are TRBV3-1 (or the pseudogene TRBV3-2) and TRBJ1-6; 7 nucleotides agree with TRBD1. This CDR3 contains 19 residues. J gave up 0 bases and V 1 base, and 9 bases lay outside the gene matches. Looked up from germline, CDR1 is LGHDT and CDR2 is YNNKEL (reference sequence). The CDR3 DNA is TGTGCCAGCAGCCAAGTCCCCGGACAGGCGAGCTCCTATAATTCACCCCTCCACTTT. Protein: CASSQVPGQASSYNSPLHF.

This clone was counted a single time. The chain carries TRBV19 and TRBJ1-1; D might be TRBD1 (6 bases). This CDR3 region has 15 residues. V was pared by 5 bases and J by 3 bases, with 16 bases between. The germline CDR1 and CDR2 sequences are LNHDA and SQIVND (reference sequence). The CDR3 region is CASSPYTGMDTEAFF. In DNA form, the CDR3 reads TGTGCCAGTAGTCCTTACACAGGGATGGACACTGAAGCTTTCTTT.

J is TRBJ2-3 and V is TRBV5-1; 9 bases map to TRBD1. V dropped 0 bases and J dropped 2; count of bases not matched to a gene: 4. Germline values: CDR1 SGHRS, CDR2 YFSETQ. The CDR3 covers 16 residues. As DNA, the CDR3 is TGCGCCAGCAGCTTGGGGGACAGGGCCCTCACAGATACGCAGTATTTT. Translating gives CASSLGDRALTDTQYF.

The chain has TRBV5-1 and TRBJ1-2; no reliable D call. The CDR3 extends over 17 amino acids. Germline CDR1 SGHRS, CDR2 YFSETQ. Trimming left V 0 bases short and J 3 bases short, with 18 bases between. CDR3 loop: CASSLGVPIQNDYGYTF. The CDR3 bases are TGCGCCAGCAGCTTGGGTGTGCCTATTCAAAATGACTATGGCTACACCTTC. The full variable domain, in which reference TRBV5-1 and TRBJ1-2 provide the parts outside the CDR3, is KAGVTQTPRYLIKTRGQQVTLSCSPISGHRSVSWYQQTPGQGLQFLFEYFSETQRNKGNFPGRFSGRQFSNSRSEMNVSTLELGDSALYLCASSLGVPIQNDYGYTFGSGTRLTVV.

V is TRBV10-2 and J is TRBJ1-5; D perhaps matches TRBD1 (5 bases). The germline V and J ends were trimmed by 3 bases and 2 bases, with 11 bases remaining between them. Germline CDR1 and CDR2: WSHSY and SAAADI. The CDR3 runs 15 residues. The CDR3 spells CASSDQGTGNQPQHF. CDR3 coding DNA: TGCGCCAGCAGTGATCAGGGAACGGGCAATCAGCCCCAGCATTTT.

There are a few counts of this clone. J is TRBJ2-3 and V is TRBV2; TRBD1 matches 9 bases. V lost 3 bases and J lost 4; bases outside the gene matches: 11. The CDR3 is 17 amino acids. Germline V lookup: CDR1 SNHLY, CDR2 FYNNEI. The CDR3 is CASSERRPGTGSDTQYF. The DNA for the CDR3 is TGTGCCAGCAGTGAGAGGAGACCCGGGACAGGGTCAGATACGCAGTATTTT.

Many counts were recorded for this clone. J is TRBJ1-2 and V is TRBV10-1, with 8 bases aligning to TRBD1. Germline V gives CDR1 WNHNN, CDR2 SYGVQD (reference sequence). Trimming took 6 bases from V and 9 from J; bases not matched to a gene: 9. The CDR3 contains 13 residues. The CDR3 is CASSPGQEVSYTF. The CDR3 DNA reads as TGCGCCAGCAGCCCGGGACAGGAAGTAAGCTACACCTTC.

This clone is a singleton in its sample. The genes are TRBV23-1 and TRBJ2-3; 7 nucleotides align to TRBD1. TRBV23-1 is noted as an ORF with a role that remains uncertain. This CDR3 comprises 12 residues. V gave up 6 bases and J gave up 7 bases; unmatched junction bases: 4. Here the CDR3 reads CASRQQGHTQYF. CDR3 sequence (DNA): TGCGCCAGCAGACAACAGGGGCATACGCAGTATTTT.

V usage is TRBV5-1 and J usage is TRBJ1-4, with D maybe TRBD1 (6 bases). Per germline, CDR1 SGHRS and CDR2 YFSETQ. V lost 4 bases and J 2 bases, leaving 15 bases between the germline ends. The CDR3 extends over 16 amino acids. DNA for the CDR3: TGCGCCAGCAGCCCGACTCAGGGGTACACTAATGAAAAACTGTTTTTT. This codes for CASSPTQGYTNEKLFF.

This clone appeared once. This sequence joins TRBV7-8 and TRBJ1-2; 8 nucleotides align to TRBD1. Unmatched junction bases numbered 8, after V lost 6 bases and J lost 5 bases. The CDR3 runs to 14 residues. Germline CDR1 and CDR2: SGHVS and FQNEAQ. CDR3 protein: CASSPRTGPYGYTF. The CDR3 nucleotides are TGTGCCAGCAGTCCCCGGACAGGGCCTTATGGCTACACCTTC.

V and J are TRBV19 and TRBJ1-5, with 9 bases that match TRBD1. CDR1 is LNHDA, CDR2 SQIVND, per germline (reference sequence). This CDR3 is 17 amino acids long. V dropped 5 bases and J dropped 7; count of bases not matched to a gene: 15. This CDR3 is CASSRRPGTGLGQPQHF. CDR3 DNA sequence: TGTGCCAGTAGTCGGAGACCAGGGACAGGGCTCGGCCAGCCCCAGCATTTT.

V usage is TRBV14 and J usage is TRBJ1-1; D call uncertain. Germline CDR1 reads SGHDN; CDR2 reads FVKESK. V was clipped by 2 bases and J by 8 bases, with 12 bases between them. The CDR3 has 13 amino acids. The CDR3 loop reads CASSQINPAEAFF. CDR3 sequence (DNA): TGTGCCAGCAGCCAAATCAACCCCGCGGAAGCTTTCTTT.